The next 15 T cell receptor beta chains were all read from a single sample in a study of blood T cells in healthy people across ages. Together with a sample-barcoded 5' primer, a J-beta primer mix was included in a second PCR lasting about 7 to 12 cycles. TCRdb re-called the 5' RACE reads with MiXCR, one entry per CDR3 protein. Here the sample spans around 870,000 distinct CDR3 sequences, around 26% being singletons. The sample was blood. Receptors were obtained from an elderly woman in good health.

This clonotype has just a few counts. V is TRBV12-3 or TRBV12-4 and J is TRBJ1-1; tentatively, D is TRBD1 (5 bases). This CDR3 region has 14 residues. The germline V and J ends were trimmed by 5 bases and 1 base, with 11 bases remaining between them. CDR3 DNA sequence: TGTGCCAGCAGTGCAAACGGGGGGAACACTGAAGCTTTCTTT. It translates to CASSANGGNTEAFF.

The rearrangement links TRBV7-2 to TRBJ2-3, with unresolved D. CDR1 and CDR2 from the germline V gene are SGHTA and FQGNSA. This CDR3 region has 16 residues. V was pared by 1 base and J by 3 bases, with 14 bases between. CDR3 in DNA: TGTGCCAGCAGCTTAGACCCTCCCGCCGGGACAGATACGCAGTATTTT. As protein: CASSLDPPAGTDTQYF. Full variable domain (outside the CDR3, taken from reference TRBV7-2 and TRBJ2-3): GAGVSQSPSNKVTEKGKDVELRCDPISGHTALYWYRQSLGQGLEFLIYFQGNSAPDKSGLPSDRFSAERTGGSVSTLTIQRTQQEDSAVYLCASSLDPPAGTDTQYFGPGTRLTVL.

This chain joins TRBV7-9 and TRBJ1-4; D is undetermined. Germline assignment: CDR1 SEHNR and CDR2 FQNEAQ (reference sequence). This CDR3 comprises 14 residues. Trimming pared 2 bases from V and 6 bases from J, leaving 10 bases between. Here the CDR3 DNA reads TGTGCCAGCAGCTTAATGCAAGGTGATGAAAAACTGTTTTTT. This codes for CASSLMQGDEKLFF.

V gene TRBV4-2 combines with J gene TRBJ1-1; 8 positions agree with TRBD1. CDR1 LGHNA and CDR2 YNFKEQ come from the germline V gene. V was clipped by 2 bases and J by 1 base; unmatched bases: 6. The CDR3 covers 16 residues. The CDR3 region has the DNA TGTGCCAGCAGCCAACAACCGGGGACAGGGAACACTGAAGCTTTCTTT. Protein product: CASSQQPGTGNTEAFF.

This clonotype was recorded at least ten times. The chain has TRBV12-3 or TRBV12-4 and TRBJ1-5, with D uncertain. CDR3 length equals 12 residues. The V and J ends lost 5 bases and 8 bases respectively, with 10 bases between them. CDR3 coding DNA: TGTGCCAGCAGTCGGCCGCCAGAGCCCCAGCATTTT. This codes for CASSRPPEPQHF.

This clonotype was counted only a few times. As DNA, the CDR3 is TGTGCCAGCAAGGGGGACACTGAAGCTTTCTTT. Protein sequence: CASKGDTEAFF. V and J are TRBV6-5 and TRBJ1-1; TRBD1 is a possible D gene (6 bases). V was shortened by 7 bases and J by 3 bases, with 6 bases between the two germline ends. CDR1 and CDR2 (germline): MNHEY, SVGAGI. This CDR3 has 11 amino acids.

This clonotype has at least ten counts. The chain has TRBV11-3 and TRBJ2-1, with 7 bases fitting TRBD1. The CDR3 consists of 14 residues. With V trimmed by 0 bases and J by 8 bases, 4 bases remained unmatched. Germline CDR1 reads SGHNT; CDR2 reads YENEEA. CDR3 sequence reads: CASSLDEGADEQFF. The DNA of the CDR3 is TGTGCCAGCAGCTTAGATGAGGGGGCGGATGAGCAGTTCTTC.

The CDR3 is CSATTRASNEKLFF. In DNA, the CDR3 is TGCAGTGCAACCACACGGGCGTCTAATGAAAAACTGTTTTTT. V is TRBV20-1 and J is TRBJ1-4; D is ambiguous. The germline V and J ends were trimmed by 6 bases and 3 bases, with 14 bases remaining between them. This CDR3 is 14 amino acids long. Germline loops: CDR1 DFQATT, CDR2 SNEGSKA (reference sequence).

This clonotype turned up a few times. The chain has TRBV7-2 and TRBJ2-6, with no clear D. The CDR3 is made up of 16 amino acids. With 2 bases removed from V and 1 base from J, the gap between germline ends came to 9 bases. Per germline, CDR1 SGHTA and CDR2 FQGNSA. The CDR3 reads CASSLTARSGANVLTF. The CDR3, as DNA: TGTGCCAGCAGCTTAACCGCCAGGTCTGGGGCCAACGTCCTGACTTTC. The full variable domain, completed using reference TRBV7-2 and TRBJ2-6, is GAGVSQSPSNKVTEKGKDVELRCDPISGHTALYWYRQSLGQGLEFLIYFQGNSAPDKSGLPSDRFSAERTGGSVSTLTIQRTQQEDSAVYLCASSLTARSGANVLTFGAGSRLTVL.

This clonotype was detected ten times or more. The V call is TRBV6-6, the J call TRBJ2-7; D ambiguous. V lost 3 bases and J 6 bases, leaving 9 bases between the germline ends. Germline CDR1 and CDR2: MNHNY and SVGAGI (reference sequence). The CDR3 spans 12 residues. The CDR3 DNA reads TGTGCCAGCAGTTATAGGGCAGCCGAGCAGTACTTC. Protein product: CASSYRAAEQYF.

There are a few counts of this clonotype. A clone one base away is much larger, so this may be a read error. The rearrangement joins TRBV12-3 or TRBV12-4 to TRBJ2-5; TRBD2 agrees at 8 bases. This CDR3 comprises 15 residues. The J segment lost 11 bases and the V segment lost 3 bases, leaving 14 bases of the junction unmatched. CDR3 sequence reads: CASSLGRGGFNEQYF. CDR3 nucleotide sequence: TGTGCCAGCAGTTTGGGACGGGGGGGCTTCAATGAGCAGTACTTC.

In this sample, this clonotype turned up many times. The chain links TRBV20-1 to TRBJ2-1, with D unclear. The V end lost 3 bases, the J end lost 4 bases, and 7 bases lay between the germline ends. CDR3 size: 12 residues. From germline, CDR1 is DFQATT and CDR2 SNEGSKA (reference sequence). The CDR3 nucleotides are TGCAGTGCTAGCGCAGAGTACAATGAGCAGTTCTTC. As protein: CSASAEYNEQFF.

This clonotype came up many times. V gene TRBV2 combines with J gene TRBJ1-2; a weak D match, TRBD1 (6 bases). This CDR3 region has 12 residues. Trimming shortened V by 6 bases and J by 8 bases, and 13 bases separated the two germline ends. In germline, CDR1 is SNHLY, CDR2 FYNNEI. The DNA for the CDR3 is TGTGCCAGCAGCGGGGACATCCGGGGCTACACCTTC. Translation: CASSGDIRGYTF.

This clonotype has at least ten counts. J is TRBJ2-1 and V is TRBV4-1, with 11 bases aligning to TRBD2. There are 16 residues in the CDR3. Germline assignment: CDR1 MGHRA and CDR2 YSYEKL. The J segment lost 5 bases and the V segment lost 2 bases, leaving 5 bases of the junction unmatched. The CDR3: CASSQFSGGANNEQFF. Here the CDR3 DNA reads TGCGCCAGCAGCCAATTTAGCGGGGGGGCGAACAATGAGCAGTTCTTC.

This clonotype has ten or more counts. The gene calls are TRBV11-2 and TRBJ2-1; 9 bases align to TRBD2. The CDR3 is 14 residues long. CDR1 SGHAT and CDR2 FQNNGV come from the germline V gene. V lost 8 bases, J lost 4 bases, and 6 bases stayed unmatched. CDR3 sequence: CASVRTSVYNEQFF. The CDR3 nucleotides are TGTGCCAGCGTACGGACTAGCGTTTACAATGAGCAGTTCTTC.